This entry features one TCR beta chain sequence. Its antigen is as yet unknown. The read ends 3 residues before the CDR3 terminus; that terminus is restored from the germline J gene. The junction had 3 bases not matched to a gene; V was cut back by 3 bases and J by 4 bases. CDR1 and CDR2 from the germline V gene are SNHLY and FYNNEI. The CDR3 covers 15 residues. This entry belongs to a study of T cells in women clearing cervical HPV infection. Study-level points and caveats: Timing of associations relative to infection is unclear; T-cell subsets were not isolated. Combining TCR richness with V gene abundances gave about 0.87 AUC.

Dot-blot hybridization genotyped cervical HPV amplified with MY09/MY11 PCR. Assay used: immunoSEQ multiplex PCR; TCRdb lists only in-frame clones, some missing. This listing includes under 50,000 clones. The receptor comes from a woman between 18 and 69 years old with a cervical HPV16 infection that either progressed to CIN3+ or cleared (not recorded which). The sample taken for sequencing was blood buffy coat. V gene TRBV2 combines with J gene TRBJ1-5, with 10 bases identical to TRBD1. The CDR3 region is CASSEGQGKNQPQHF. The sequenced CDR3 bases are TGTGCCAGCAGTGAGGGACAGGGGAAGAATCAGCCC. The full variable domain, rest sourced from reference TRBV2 and TRBJ1-5, is EPEVTQTPSHQVTQMGQEVILRCVPISNHLYFYWYRQILGQKVEFLVSFYNNEISEKSEIFDDQFSVERPDGSNFTLKIRSTKLEDSAMYFCASSEGQGKNQPQHFGDGTRLSIL.